This is a list of T cell receptor beta chains from one sample in a study of T-cell memory formation after mild COVID-19. TCRdb ran MiXCR on the 5' RACE reads and lists one entry per CDR3 protein. The profile shows 100,000 to 120,000 distinct CDR3 sequences, 15% to 20% of them singletons. The source material was PBMCs or a T cell subset sorted from them (not recorded which). These receptors were taken from a man aged 18 to 30 who had mild COVID-19 (a few samples of this study predate the infection). Cell type and time point are not known. The CDR3 runs from the conserved cysteine through the conserved F or W. Each record gives: CDR3 DNA, CDR3 protein, D gene, clone size, V gene, J gene. D genes are given only for firm matches. Clone size appears in some rows only: once, few, many, or a class for an expanded clone.

CDR3 DNA: TGTGCCAGCAGCCCGGGGGGCCCCCGGGAGGATGAGCAGTTCTTC; CDR3 protein: CASSPGGPREDEQFF; D gene: -; clone size: few; V gene: TRBV12-3/TRBV12-4; J gene: TRBJ2-1
CDR3 DNA: TGTGCCAGCACTCTAGGCGGGGCCTACACAGATACGCAGTATTTT; CDR3 protein: CASTLGGAYTDTQYF; D gene: -; clone size: few; V gene: TRBV7-2; J gene: TRBJ2-3
CDR3 DNA: TGCGCCAGCAGCCTACCTGAAGATACGCAGTATTTT; CDR3 protein: CASSLPEDTQYF; D gene: -; clone size: few; V gene: TRBV5-1; J gene: TRBJ2-3
CDR3 DNA: TGTGCCAGCAGCCCGAGACGGACCGAGGGCTACACCTTC; CDR3 protein: CASSPRRTEGYTF; D gene: -; clone size: -; V gene: TRBV3-1; J gene: TRBJ1-2
CDR3 DNA: TGCAGCGGCCGGGAAGGACAGGGGCTTTGGAGTGAGCAGTTCTTC; CDR3 protein: CSGREGQGLWSEQFF; D gene: TRBD1; clone size: many; V gene: TRBV29-1; J gene: TRBJ2-1
CDR3 DNA: TGTGCCACACGAGTCCGGGGAGCTCCTAACTATGGCTACACCTTC; CDR3 protein: CATRVRGAPNYGYTF; D gene: -; clone size: few; V gene: TRBV12-3/TRBV12-4; J gene: TRBJ1-2
CDR3 DNA: TGTGCCATCAGTGATCGGGGGCAGGGAGGGACGCAGTATTTT; CDR3 protein: CAISDRGQGGTQYF; D gene: -; clone size: few; V gene: TRBV10-3; J gene: TRBJ2-3
CDR3 DNA: TGTGCCAGCAGCCCTGGCAGGGTTGAAAAACTGTTTTTT; CDR3 protein: CASSPGRVEKLFF; D gene: -; clone size: -; V gene: TRBV5-4; J gene: TRBJ1-4
CDR3 DNA: TGTGCCAGCAATAGATTGGTCACGAATGAGCAGTTCTTC; CDR3 protein: CASNRLVTNEQFF; D gene: -; clone size: few; V gene: TRBV7-9; J gene: TRBJ2-1
CDR3 DNA: TGTGCCACCATGGACAGACGTTCTGGGGCCAACGTCCTGACTTTC; CDR3 protein: CATMDRRSGANVLTF; D gene: -; clone size: -; V gene: TRBV24-1; J gene: TRBJ2-6
CDR3 DNA: TGCGCCAGCAGCTTGGAAGGGGGCAACGAACGCACAGATACGCAGTATTTT; CDR3 protein: CASSLEGGNERTDTQYF; D gene: TRBD1; clone size: many; V gene: TRBV5-1; J gene: TRBJ2-3
CDR3 DNA: TGTGCCAGCAGCTTAGCGGTCAGCATGAACACTGAAGCTTTCTTT; CDR3 protein: CASSLAVSMNTEAFF; D gene: -; clone size: few; V gene: TRBV7-2; J gene: TRBJ1-1
CDR3 DNA: TGTGCCAGCAACCGACTCCAGGGGGACAATGAGCAGTTCTTC; CDR3 protein: CASNRLQGDNEQFF; D gene: TRBD1; clone size: -; V gene: TRBV7-9; J gene: TRBJ2-1
CDR3 DNA: TGTGCCAGCAGCACCGGGGGGGCCGGGGAGCTGTTTTTT; CDR3 protein: CASSTGGAGELFF; D gene: TRBD2; clone size: -; V gene: TRBV6-5; J gene: TRBJ2-2
CDR3 DNA: TGTGCCAGCAGTCTAGCCAGGGTCACCGGGGAGCTGTTTTTT; CDR3 protein: CASSLARVTGELFF; D gene: -; clone size: -; V gene: TRBV28; J gene: TRBJ2-2
CDR3 DNA: TGCGCCAGCAGCTCCGGACTAGCGGGGGCGCAGACCCAGTACTTC; CDR3 protein: CASSSGLAGAQTQYF; D gene: TRBD2; clone size: few; V gene: TRBV5-1; J gene: TRBJ2-5
CDR3 DNA: TGCGCCAGCAGCCAAGTCGGAGGACAGGGAACCTCCTACGAGCAGTACTTC; CDR3 protein: CASSQVGGQGTSYEQYF; D gene: TRBD1; clone size: -; V gene: TRBV4-1; J gene: TRBJ2-7
CDR3 DNA: TGTGCCAGCGGTCAGGCGGGGGCATACGAGCAGTACTTC; CDR3 protein: CASGQAGAYEQYF; D gene: -; clone size: -; V gene: TRBV7-2; J gene: TRBJ2-7
CDR3 DNA: TGTGCCAGCCAAGTTGACAGCTCCGCCACCATATATTTT; CDR3 protein: CASQVDSSATIYF; D gene: -; clone size: -; V gene: TRBV6-5; J gene: TRBJ1-3
CDR3 DNA: TGCAGTGCCCCGCGGGGCAGGGGAACAGATACGCAGTATTTT; CDR3 protein: CSAPRGRGTDTQYF; D gene: -; clone size: -; V gene: TRBV20-1; J gene: TRBJ2-3
CDR3 DNA: TGTGCCAGCAGCTTAAACCAAGAAGGGGGCTACACCTTC; CDR3 protein: CASSLNQEGGYTF; D gene: -; clone size: -; V gene: TRBV7-3; J gene: TRBJ1-2
CDR3 DNA: TGTGCCAGCAGCTGGGGGCAGAACACTGAAGCTTTCTTT; CDR3 protein: CASSWGQNTEAFF; D gene: -; clone size: -; V gene: TRBV7-2; J gene: TRBJ1-1
CDR3 DNA: TGTGCCAGCAGTGACAGGGGTTTCCAAGAGACCCAGTACTTC; CDR3 protein: CASSDRGFQETQYF; D gene: TRBD1; clone size: -; V gene: TRBV12-3/TRBV12-4; J gene: TRBJ2-5
CDR3 DNA: TGTGCCAGCAGCGTGACCCGGCGGGAGACCCAGTACTTC; CDR3 protein: CASSVTRRETQYF; D gene: -; clone size: -; V gene: TRBV14; J gene: TRBJ2-5
CDR3 DNA: TGTGCCAGCAGTTGGACAGGTCTTCTGGACTATGGCTACACCTTC; CDR3 protein: CASSWTGLLDYGYTF; D gene: TRBD1; clone size: few; V gene: TRBV6-2/TRBV6-3; J gene: TRBJ1-2
CDR3 DNA: TGCGCCAGCAGTGAAGGGGACTCCCGCTACGAGCAGTACTTC; CDR3 protein: CASSEGDSRYEQYF; D gene: -; clone size: many; V gene: TRBV10-1; J gene: TRBJ2-7
CDR3 DNA: TGTGCCAGCAGCTTAGCGTTAGCGGGGCACAATGAGCAGTTCTTC; CDR3 protein: CASSLALAGHNEQFF; D gene: TRBD2; clone size: many; V gene: TRBV7-2; J gene: TRBJ2-1
CDR3 DNA: TGTGCCAGCAGCTTAGGAGGTCCCAGGGCCCAGTACTTC; CDR3 protein: CASSLGGPRAQYF; D gene: -; clone size: -; V gene: TRBV11-2; J gene: TRBJ2-5
CDR3 DNA: TGTGCCAGTAGTCCACGGGGGGCAGTAGTAGATACGCAGTATTTT; CDR3 protein: CASSPRGAVVDTQYF; D gene: -; clone size: few; V gene: TRBV19; J gene: TRBJ2-3
CDR3 DNA: TGTGCCAGCAGTAAAACAGAGAACACTGAAGCTTTCTTT; CDR3 protein: CASSKTENTEAFF; D gene: -; clone size: -; V gene: TRBV12-3/TRBV12-4; J gene: TRBJ1-1
CDR3 DNA: TGCAGTGCTAGAGGACTTGGGTACCAAGAGACCCAGTACTTC; CDR3 protein: CSARGLGYQETQYF; D gene: -; clone size: few; V gene: TRBV20-1; J gene: TRBJ2-5
CDR3 DNA: TGTGCCAGCAGCCAGGGACTAGCGAGTACCAATGAGCAGTTCTTC; CDR3 protein: CASSQGLASTNEQFF; D gene: TRBD2; clone size: -; V gene: TRBV7-6; J gene: TRBJ2-1
CDR3 DNA: TGTGCCAGCAGCCCGGGGGACAGGTCTGAAGCTTTCTTT; CDR3 protein: CASSPGDRSEAFF; D gene: TRBD1; clone size: -; V gene: TRBV7-3; J gene: TRBJ1-1
CDR3 DNA: TGCAGTGCTAGACGGACGTGGGTGGGTAATCAGCCCCAGCATTTT; CDR3 protein: CSARRTWVGNQPQHF; D gene: -; clone size: -; V gene: TRBV20-1; J gene: TRBJ1-5
CDR3 DNA: TGCGCCAGCAGCCAAGAGTCTTCCCGGGCGGCGAACACCGGGGAGCTGTTTTTT; CDR3 protein: CASSQESSRAANTGELFF; D gene: -; clone size: few; V gene: TRBV4-3; J gene: TRBJ2-2
CDR3 DNA: TGCGCCAGCAGCTCAGGACCGACTAGCGGGGGATACGAGCAGTACTTC; CDR3 protein: CASSSGPTSGGYEQYF; D gene: TRBD2; clone size: few; V gene: TRBV5-1; J gene: TRBJ2-7
CDR3 DNA: TGTGCCAGCAGTCCTCCGGGAGCGACGATTCAGTACTTC; CDR3 protein: CASSPPGATIQYF; D gene: -; clone size: many; V gene: TRBV7-3; J gene: TRBJ2-5
CDR3 DNA: TGTGCCAGCAGGAAGGGACAGGGGGCGTCAGAGACCCAGTACTTC; CDR3 protein: CASRKGQGASETQYF; D gene: TRBD1; clone size: few; V gene: TRBV7-2; J gene: TRBJ2-5
CDR3 DNA: TGTGCCAGCAGTACCCCCCGCCCGGTCAGTGGGGAAGAGACCCAGTACTTC; CDR3 protein: CASSTPRPVSGEETQYF; D gene: -; clone size: -; V gene: TRBV28; J gene: TRBJ2-5
CDR3 DNA: TGTGCCAGCAGTTACCAGTACGAAGGGGGGAGACAGCCCCAGCATTTT; CDR3 protein: CASSYQYEGGRQPQHF; D gene: -; clone size: -; V gene: TRBV6-6; J gene: TRBJ1-5
CDR3 DNA: TGTGCCAGCAGCTCACCCACGGGGGCTAGGACTGAAGCTTTCTTT; CDR3 protein: CASSSPTGARTEAFF; D gene: -; clone size: few; V gene: TRBV7-9; J gene: TRBJ1-1
CDR3 DNA: TGCGCCAGCAGCCAGCTGGGGACCGCCGCACCCTATGGCTACACCTTC; CDR3 protein: CASSQLGTAAPYGYTF; D gene: -; clone size: once; V gene: TRBV4-3; J gene: TRBJ1-2
CDR3 DNA: TGTGCCAGCAGTGAGACTAGCGGGGGGGAAGAGACCCAGTACTTC; CDR3 protein: CASSETSGGEETQYF; D gene: TRBD2; clone size: -; V gene: TRBV2; J gene: TRBJ2-5
CDR3 DNA: TGTGCCAGCAGCAAATTAACCACTAATGAAAAACTGTTTTTT; CDR3 protein: CASSKLTTNEKLFF; D gene: -; clone size: many; V gene: TRBV9; J gene: TRBJ1-4
CDR3 DNA: TGTGCCAGCAGCCCCGGACTAGCCGGGGATACGCAGTATTTT; CDR3 protein: CASSPGLAGDTQYF; D gene: TRBD2; clone size: few; V gene: TRBV7-2; J gene: TRBJ2-3
CDR3 DNA: TGTGCCAGCAGCTTCGACAGGGGAGACTATGGCTACACCTTC; CDR3 protein: CASSFDRGDYGYTF; D gene: TRBD1; clone size: once; V gene: TRBV7-2; J gene: TRBJ1-2
CDR3 DNA: TGTGCCAGCAGCTTAAGGGTTCGGGCCTTAAATGAGCAGTTCTTC; CDR3 protein: CASSLRVRALNEQFF; D gene: -; clone size: few; V gene: TRBV7-2; J gene: TRBJ2-1
CDR3 DNA: TGCGCCAGCAGCTTGTTTGGGGGGAGCATCACTGAAGCTTTCTTT; CDR3 protein: CASSLFGGSITEAFF; D gene: -; clone size: few; V gene: TRBV5-1; J gene: TRBJ1-1
CDR3 DNA: TGTGCCAGCAGCCCTGGACAGGGGAAGCTATATGGCTACACCTTC; CDR3 protein: CASSPGQGKLYGYTF; D gene: TRBD1; clone size: few; V gene: TRBV3-1; J gene: TRBJ1-2
CDR3 DNA: TGTGCCAGCAGTCATCGACAGGGAGGAGCTTTCTTT; CDR3 protein: CASSHRQGGAFF; D gene: TRBD1; clone size: -; V gene: TRBV6-5; J gene: TRBJ1-1
CDR3 DNA: TGTGCCAGCAGCTTGAAAGATACGCAGTATTTT; CDR3 protein: CASSLKDTQYF; D gene: -; clone size: many; V gene: TRBV7-9; J gene: TRBJ2-3
CDR3 DNA: TGTGCCAGCAGAAGAAGGGGCCCGTACAATGAGCAGTTCTTC; CDR3 protein: CASRRRGPYNEQFF; D gene: -; clone size: few; V gene: TRBV12-3/TRBV12-4; J gene: TRBJ2-1
CDR3 DNA: TGCGCCAGCAGCTTGGGGGCCCTAGCAACCACAGATACGCAGTATTTT; CDR3 protein: CASSLGALATTDTQYF; D gene: -; clone size: -; V gene: TRBV5-1; J gene: TRBJ2-3